The 27 T cell receptor beta chains reported below all come from one sample, sequenced in a study of T cell changes during pregnancy in multiple sclerosis. This table comes from immunoSEQ multiplex PCR, and its TCRdb copy is limited to in-frame clones, with some not included. This repertoire shows 85,000 to 100,000 clones, approximately 92% found once; its top ten account for approximately 1.4%. The sequencing here drew on peripheral blood, taken in the first trimester of pregnancy. Receptor source: a female donor with multiple sclerosis, enrolled in a pregnancy study.

The chain couples TRBV19 to TRBJ2-1; weak D call: TRBD1 (6 bases). This CDR3 region has 14 residues. V was clipped by 6 bases and J by 0 bases, with 9 bases between them. CDR1 and CDR2 from the germline V gene are LNHDA and SQIVND (reference sequence). CDR3 region: CASSRGPSYNEQFF. CDR3 coding DNA: TGTGCCAGTAGCAGGGGCCCCTCCTACAATGAGCAGTTCTTC.

CDR3 region: CASSPPVQETQYF. CDR3 bases: TGTGCCAGCTCACCACCCGTCCAAGAGACCCAGTACTTC. The chain couples TRBV18 to TRBJ2-5; D call uncertain. The V and J ends lost 0 bases and 1 base respectively, with 3 bases between them. The CDR3 runs 13 residues. CDR1 and CDR2 (germline): KGHSH, LQKENI.

The chain carries TRBV7-9 and TRBJ2-7; 9 bases map to TRBD1. CDR1 is SEHNR and CDR2 is FQNEAQ in the germline V gene (reference sequence). V trimming: 4 bases; J trimming: 2 bases; junction bases outside the gene matches: 18. The CDR3 loop spans 19 amino acids. CDR3 in DNA: TGTGCCAGCAGCTCCTCACCGGGACAGGGAGGTTTCAGGGCCTACGAGCAGTACTTC. Translation gives CASSSSPGQGGFRAYEQYF.

In DNA, the CDR3 is TGTGCCAGTAGTGAAACAGGGGGACCTGGAAACACCATATATTTT. It encodes CASSETGGPGNTIYF. V gene TRBV19 combines with J gene TRBJ1-3; 8 bases line up with TRBD1. This CDR3 has 15 residues. Trimming removed 5 bases from V and 2 bases from J; junction bases left unmatched: 5. CDR1 LNHDA and CDR2 SQIVND come from the germline V gene (reference sequence). Full variable domain (outside the CDR3, taken from reference TRBV19 and TRBJ1-3): DGGITQSPKYLFRKEGQNVTLSCEQNLNHDAMYWYRQDPGQGLRLIYYSQIVNDFQKGDIAEGYSVSREKKESFPLTVTSAQKNPTAFYLCASSETGGPGNTIYFGEGSWLTVV.

This chain links TRBV7-9 with TRBJ1-2, with TRBD1 matching 7 bases. The germline gives CDR1 SEHNR, CDR2 FQNEAQ (reference sequence). The CDR3 extends over 14 amino acids. The ends lost 5 bases at V and 2 bases at J; junction bases unmatched: 5. The CDR3 protein is CASSRGQANYGYTF. CDR3 bases: TGTGCCAGCAGCAGAGGACAGGCGAACTATGGCTACACCTTC.

This clone was picked up one time. One end of the junction is discordant with germline, which a read error may explain. The chain is built from TRBV6-1 and TRBJ2-1; no clear D. The CDR3 totals 15 residues. Germline assignment: CDR1 MNHNS and CDR2 SASEGT. The DNA for the CDR3 is TGTGCCAGCAGCGAAGTGCTATCGGTGGACAATGAGCAGTTCTTC. It yields the protein CASSEVLSVDNEQFF.

The chain combines TRBV5-4 with TRBJ1-4; D remains ambiguous. The V end lost 1 base, the J end lost 7 bases, and 5 bases lay between the germline ends. CDR1 and CDR2 from the germline V gene are SGHNT and YYREEE (reference sequence). This CDR3 is built from 12 residues. CDR3 residues: CASSLYSEKLFF. CDR3 nucleotides: TGTGCCAGCAGCTTGTACTCTGAAAAACTGTTTTTT.

The chain's CDR3 is CASLPRAGRANEQFF. In DNA form, the CDR3 reads TGTGCCAGCCTTCCAAGAGCGGGGAGGGCCAATGAGCAGTTCTTC. The chain links TRBV27 to TRBJ2-1; 7 bases fit TRBD2. The CDR3 loop spans 15 amino acids. Trimming at V came to 8 bases and at J to 6 bases, leaving 13 bases not matched to a gene. Germline-derived CDR1 and CDR2 are MNHEY and SMNVEV (reference sequence).

The chain employs TRBV10-3 and TRBJ2-2, with D tentatively TRBD1 (6 bases). The CDR3 contains 17 residues. Germline CDR1 is ENHRY and CDR2 is SYGVKD. Trimming cost V 6 bases and J 4 bases, with 21 bases left between them. In nucleotides, the CDR3 is TGTGCCATCAGCTACCGGGACACCAAAGGACCCACCGGGGAGCTGTTTTTT. Translation gives CAISYRDTKGPTGELFF.

V is TRBV5-1 and J is TRBJ2-2, with D possibly being TRBD2 (5 bases). CDR1 is SGHRS, CDR2 YFSETQ, per germline. The CDR3 is 15 residues long. Trimming took 0 bases from V and 2 from J, leaving 8 bases between them. CDR3 sequence: CASSLGSGNTGELFF. In DNA form, the CDR3 reads TGCGCCAGCAGCTTGGGGAGCGGCAACACCGGGGAGCTGTTTTTT.

CDR3 sequence: CASSQPAGSNTEAFF. For the CDR3, the DNA is TGCGCCAGCAGCCAGCCGGCAGGGTCAAACACTGAAGCTTTCTTT. V is TRBV4-1 and J is TRBJ1-1; weak D call: TRBD1 (5 bases). The CDR3 spans 15 residues. V was shortened by 3 bases and J by 2 bases, with 13 bases between the two germline ends. Looked up from germline, CDR1 is MGHRA and CDR2 is YSYEKL.

The gene calls are TRBV30 and TRBJ1-5; weak D call: TRBD1 (5 bases). V shed 0 bases and J shed 5 bases, with 11 bases lying between them. CDR1 GTSNPN and CDR2 SVGIG come from the germline V gene (reference sequence). The CDR3 spans 14 residues. The CDR3 sequence is CAWSVWGVDQPQHF. The DNA of the CDR3 is TGTGCCTGGAGTGTCTGGGGGGTCGATCAGCCCCAGCATTTT.

The chain employs TRBV4-3 and TRBJ1-2; D gene uncertain. Trimming stripped 0 bases from V and 4 bases from J, with 9 bases between. The CDR3 has 14 amino acids. CDR1 and CDR2 from the germline V gene are LGHNA and YSLEER. The CDR3 sequence: CASSQEEGSYGYTF. CDR3 in DNA: TGCGCCAGCAGCCAAGAGGAGGGAAGCTATGGCTACACCTTC.

This chain uses TRBV27 with TRBJ2-7, with a possible D match to TRBD2 (5 bases). V lost 4 bases to trimming and J lost 6 bases, with 13 bases between them. CDR1 and CDR2 from the germline V gene are MNHEY and SMNVEV (reference sequence). CDR3 size: 13 residues. The chain's CDR3 is CASSWGMTIEQYF. DNA of the CDR3: TGTGCCAGCAGTTGGGGAATGACTATCGAGCAGTACTTC.

The rearrangement uses TRBV2 and TRBJ2-3; D perhaps matches TRBD2 (6 bases). Germline V gene data show CDR1 as SNHLY and CDR2 as FYNNEI. V lost 2 bases, J lost 3 bases, and 6 bases lay in between. CDR3 length equals 13 residues. CDR3 sequence: CASSELATDTQYF. As DNA, the CDR3 is TGTGCCAGCAGTGAACTAGCGACAGATACGCAGTATTTT.

The chain uses TRBV15 and TRBJ1-5; no reliable D call. This CDR3 spans 13 amino acids. The V gene lost 6 bases and the J gene lost 3 bases, with 9 bases spanning the gap. Germline V gene lookup returns CDR1 LNHNV and CDR2 YYDKDF (reference sequence). The CDR3 reads CATSGRPNQPQHF. The CDR3 DNA sequence: TGTGCCACCAGTGGCCGTCCCAATCAGCCCCAGCATTTT.

This chain connects TRBV7-9 to TRBJ2-1; 7 bases align to TRBD1. The V gene end was trimmed by 5 bases and the J gene end by 0 bases; junction bases not matched to a gene: 7. The CDR3 covers 16 residues. CDR1 and CDR2 from the germline V gene are SEHNR and FQNEAQ (reference sequence). CDR3 loop: CASSPWTGNSYNEQFF. The CDR3 DNA is TGTGCCAGCAGCCCCTGGACAGGAAACTCCTACAATGAGCAGTTCTTC.

The chain carries TRBV27 and TRBJ2-7, with no clear D. The V end was cut by 3 bases, the J end by 0 bases, with 6 bases between. This CDR3 is built from 13 residues. Germline V gene sequence: CDR1 MNHEY, CDR2 SMNVEV (reference sequence). CDR3 bases: TGTGCCAGCAGTTTCCCAGGCTCCTACGAGCAGTACTTC. Translated: CASSFPGSYEQYF.

The gene calls are TRBV30 and TRBJ2-3, with a tentative D call TRBD1 (5 bases). CDR1 is GTSNPN, CDR2 SVGIG, per germline (reference sequence). V lost 1 base, J lost 2 bases, and 10 bases lay in between. The CDR3 runs to 14 residues. CDR3 in DNA: TGTGCCTGGAGTGGCCTAGGGGACACAGATACGCAGTATTTT. Translation gives CAWSGLGDTDTQYF. The full variable domain, with the rest looked up from reference TRBV30 and TRBJ2-3, is SQTIHQWPATLVQPVGSPLSLECTVEGTSNPNLYWYRQAAGRGLQLLFYSVGIGQISSEVPQNLSASRPQDRQFILSSKKLLLSDSGFYLCAWSGLGDTDTQYFGPGTRLTVL.

The chain is built from TRBV28 and TRBJ1-1; D uncertain. Trimming pared 6 bases from V and 5 bases from J, leaving 13 bases between. The CDR3 extends over 13 amino acids. Looked up from germline, CDR1 is MDHEN and CDR2 is SYDVKM. DNA for the CDR3: TGTGCCAGCAGATCCTACAGCGGTACTGAAGCTTTCTTT. Protein product: CASRSYSGTEAFF.

The rearrangement joins TRBV10-3 to TRBJ2-3; a possible D gene is TRBD1 (5 bases). Germline CDR1 ENHRY, CDR2 SYGVKD. The V gene lost 6 bases and the J gene lost 0 bases, with 10 bases spanning the gap. This CDR3 is built from 14 residues. CDR3 loop: CAIRPPGSTDTQYF. CDR3 in DNA: TGTGCCATCAGGCCCCCAGGGAGCACAGATACGCAGTATTTT.

J is TRBJ2-7 and V is TRBV7-2, with unresolved D. V was clipped by 4 bases and J by 5 bases, with 9 bases between them. The CDR3 has 12 amino acids. From germline, CDR1 is SGHTA and CDR2 FQGNSA. CDR3 sequence reads: CASSSLVDEQYF. The CDR3 region has the DNA TGTGCCAGCAGCTCACTCGTGGACGAGCAGTACTTC.

In this sample, this clone turned up once. V gene TRBV27 combines with J gene TRBJ2-3; D ambiguous. The CDR3 is 12 residues long. Germline CDR1 is MNHEY and CDR2 is SMNVEV (reference sequence). V gave up 3 bases and J gave up 6 bases, with 7 bases separating them. As DNA, the CDR3 is TGTGCCAGCAGTTTCTCCCCGGATACGCAGTATTTT. Encoded protein: CASSFSPDTQYF.

V and J are TRBV7-6 and TRBJ2-2; 9 nucleotides line up with TRBD1. Unmatched junction bases numbered 2, after V lost 2 bases and J lost 4 bases. There are 15 residues in the CDR3. Germline CDR1 and CDR2: SGHVS and FNYEAQ. Here the CDR3 reads CASSLSTGGTGELFF. The CDR3 coding sequence is TGTGCCAGCAGCTTATCGACAGGGGGCACCGGGGAGCTGTTTTTT.

This chain connects TRBV4-3 to TRBJ1-1; tentatively, D is TRBD1 (6 bases). This CDR3 is 16 amino acids long. The V gene's germline CDR1 is LGHNA and CDR2 YSLEER. The germline V and J ends were trimmed by 2 bases and 3 bases, with 16 bases remaining between them. The CDR3 sequence: CASSQLQGTFYTEAFF. CDR3 nucleotide sequence: TGCGCCAGCAGCCAATTACAGGGCACATTCTACACTGAAGCTTTCTTT.

The CDR3 loop is CASSDPGYAYGYTF. CDR3 in DNA: TGCGCCAGCAGTGATCCAGGGTATGCCTATGGCTACACCTTC. The chain employs TRBV10-1 and TRBJ1-2, with a tentative D call TRBD1 (5 bases). Trimming left V 3 bases short and J 4 bases short, with 12 bases between. Germline lookup yields CDR1 WNHNN and CDR2 SYGVQD (reference sequence). The CDR3 totals 14 residues.

The chain has TRBV4-1 and TRBJ2-7; D may be TRBD1 (5 bases). The V end lost 0 bases, the J end lost 2 bases, and 14 bases lay between the germline ends. Looked up from germline, CDR1 is MGHRA and CDR2 is YSYEKL. The CDR3 contains 16 residues. The CDR3, as DNA: TGCGCCAGCAGCCAAGAATACAGGTGGGGTACCTACGAGCAGTACTTC. This translates into CASSQEYRWGTYEQYF.